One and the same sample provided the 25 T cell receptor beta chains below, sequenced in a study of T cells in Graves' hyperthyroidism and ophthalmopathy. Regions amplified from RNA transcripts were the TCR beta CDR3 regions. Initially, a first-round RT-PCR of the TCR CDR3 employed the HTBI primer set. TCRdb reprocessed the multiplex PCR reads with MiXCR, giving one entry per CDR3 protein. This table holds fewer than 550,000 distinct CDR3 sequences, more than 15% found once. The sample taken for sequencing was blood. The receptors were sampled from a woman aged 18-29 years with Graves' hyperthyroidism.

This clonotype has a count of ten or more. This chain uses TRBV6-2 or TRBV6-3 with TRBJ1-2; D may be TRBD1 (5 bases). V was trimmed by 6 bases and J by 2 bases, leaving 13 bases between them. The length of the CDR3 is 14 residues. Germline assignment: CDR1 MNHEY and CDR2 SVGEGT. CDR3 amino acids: CASSPAQENYGYTF. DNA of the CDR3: TGTGCCAGCAGCCCCGCACAGGAAAACTATGGCTACACCTTC.

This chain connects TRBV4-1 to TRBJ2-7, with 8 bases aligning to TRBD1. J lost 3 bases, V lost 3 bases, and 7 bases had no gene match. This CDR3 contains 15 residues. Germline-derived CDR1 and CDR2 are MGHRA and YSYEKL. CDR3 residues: CASSQGQDFSYEQYF. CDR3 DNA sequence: TGCGCCAGCAGCCAGGGACAGGACTTTAGCTACGAGCAGTACTTC.

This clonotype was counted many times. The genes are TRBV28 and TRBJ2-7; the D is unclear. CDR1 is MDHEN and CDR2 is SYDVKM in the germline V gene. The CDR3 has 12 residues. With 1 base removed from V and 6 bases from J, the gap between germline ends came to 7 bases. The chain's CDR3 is CASSLSVSEQYF. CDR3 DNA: TGTGCCAGCAGTTTATCGGTTTCCGAGCAGTACTTC. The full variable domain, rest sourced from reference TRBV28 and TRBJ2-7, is DVKVTQSSRYLVKRTGEKVFLECVQDMDHENMFWYRQDPGLGLRLIYFSYDVKMKEKGDIPEGYSVSREKKERFSLILESASTNQTSMYLCASSLSVSEQYFGPGTRLTVT.

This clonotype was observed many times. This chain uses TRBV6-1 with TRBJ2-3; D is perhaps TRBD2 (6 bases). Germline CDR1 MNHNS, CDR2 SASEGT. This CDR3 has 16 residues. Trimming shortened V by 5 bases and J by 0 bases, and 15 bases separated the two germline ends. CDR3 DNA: TGTGCCAGCAGTTACTTTGCGGGGAAGAGCACAGATACGCAGTATTTT. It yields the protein CASSYFAGKSTDTQYF.

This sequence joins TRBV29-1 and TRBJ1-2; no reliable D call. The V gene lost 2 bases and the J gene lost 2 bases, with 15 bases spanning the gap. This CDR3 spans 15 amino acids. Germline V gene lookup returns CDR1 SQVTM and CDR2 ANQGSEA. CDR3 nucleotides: TGCAGCGTTGAACTGTGGGATCCCACGAACTATGGCTACACCTTC. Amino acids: CSVELWDPTNYGYTF.

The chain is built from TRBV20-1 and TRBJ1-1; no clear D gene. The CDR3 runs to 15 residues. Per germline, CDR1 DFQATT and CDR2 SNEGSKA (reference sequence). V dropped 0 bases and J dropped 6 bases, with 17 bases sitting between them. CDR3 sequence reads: CSARDAQTPDPEAFF. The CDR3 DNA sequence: TGCAGTGCTAGAGATGCGCAGACACCCGACCCTGAAGCTTTCTTT.

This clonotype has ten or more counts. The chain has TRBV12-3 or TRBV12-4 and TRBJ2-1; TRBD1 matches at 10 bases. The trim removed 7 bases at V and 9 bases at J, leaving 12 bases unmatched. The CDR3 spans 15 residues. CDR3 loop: CASIPDRGRWSEQFF. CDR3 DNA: TGTGCCAGCATTCCCGACAGGGGGCGCTGGAGTGAGCAGTTCTTC.

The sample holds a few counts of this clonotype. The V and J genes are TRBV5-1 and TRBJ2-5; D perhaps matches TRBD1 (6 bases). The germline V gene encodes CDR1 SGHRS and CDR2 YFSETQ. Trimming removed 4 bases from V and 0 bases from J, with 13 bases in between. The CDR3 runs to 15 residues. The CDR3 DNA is TGCGCCAGCAGCCTGACAGGATGGTACCAAGAGACCCAGTACTTC. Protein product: CASSLTGWYQETQYF.

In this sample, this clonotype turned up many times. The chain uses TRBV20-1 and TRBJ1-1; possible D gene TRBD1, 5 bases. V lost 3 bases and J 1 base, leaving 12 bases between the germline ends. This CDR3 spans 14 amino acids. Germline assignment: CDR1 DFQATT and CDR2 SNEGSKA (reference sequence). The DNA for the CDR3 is TGCAGTGCTAGGACGAGGGGAGGGAACACTGAAGCTTTCTTT. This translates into CSARTRGGNTEAFF.

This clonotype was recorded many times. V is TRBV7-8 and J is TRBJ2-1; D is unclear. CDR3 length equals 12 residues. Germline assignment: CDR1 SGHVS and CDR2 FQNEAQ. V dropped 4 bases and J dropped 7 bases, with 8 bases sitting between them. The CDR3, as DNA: TGTGCCAGCAGCTCTACGGTTAATGAGCAGTTCTTC. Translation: CASSSTVNEQFF.

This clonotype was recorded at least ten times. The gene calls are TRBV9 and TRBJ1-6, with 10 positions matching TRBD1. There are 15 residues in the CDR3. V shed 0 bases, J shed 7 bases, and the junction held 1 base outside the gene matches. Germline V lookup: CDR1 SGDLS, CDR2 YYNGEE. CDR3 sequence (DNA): TGTGCCAGCAGCGTAGAGGGACAGGGGAATTCACCCCTCCACTTT. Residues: CASSVEGQGNSPLHF.

CDR3 DNA: TGTGCCAGCAGCGGCGACACCCTGAACACTGAAGCTTTCTTT. This encodes CASSGDTLNTEAFF. The chain couples TRBV12-3 or TRBV12-4 to TRBJ1-1; D is unresolved. With 6 bases removed from V and 0 bases from J, the gap between germline ends came to 11 bases. CDR3 length equals 14 residues.

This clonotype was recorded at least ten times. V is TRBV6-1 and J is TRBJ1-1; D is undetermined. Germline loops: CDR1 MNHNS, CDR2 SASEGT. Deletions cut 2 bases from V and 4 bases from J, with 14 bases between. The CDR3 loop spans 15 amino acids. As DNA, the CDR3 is TGTGCCAGCAGTGAACTAGCTGGGTCGGGCACTGAAGCTTTCTTT. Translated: CASSELAGSGTEAFF.

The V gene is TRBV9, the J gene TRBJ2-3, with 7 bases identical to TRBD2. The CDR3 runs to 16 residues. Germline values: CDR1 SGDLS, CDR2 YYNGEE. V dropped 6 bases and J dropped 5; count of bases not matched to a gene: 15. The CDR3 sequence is CASTFTPAGVGDTQYF. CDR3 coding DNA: TGTGCCAGCACCTTTACTCCTGCGGGAGTAGGAGATACGCAGTATTTT.

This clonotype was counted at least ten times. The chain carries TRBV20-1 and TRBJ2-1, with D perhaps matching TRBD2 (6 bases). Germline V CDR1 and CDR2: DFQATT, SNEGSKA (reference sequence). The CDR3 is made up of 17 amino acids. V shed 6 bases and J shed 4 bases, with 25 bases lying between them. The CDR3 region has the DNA TGCAGTGCCCCAGAGCTCCCTACGGGAGAGGATTACAATGAGCAGTTCTTC. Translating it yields CSAPELPTGEDYNEQFF.

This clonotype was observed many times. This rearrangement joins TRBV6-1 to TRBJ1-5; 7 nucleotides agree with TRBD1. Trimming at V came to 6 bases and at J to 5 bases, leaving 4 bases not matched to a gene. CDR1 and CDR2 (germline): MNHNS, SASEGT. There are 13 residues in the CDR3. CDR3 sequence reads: CASRRQGDQPQHF. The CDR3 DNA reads TGTGCCAGCAGACGACAGGGCGATCAGCCCCAGCATTTT.

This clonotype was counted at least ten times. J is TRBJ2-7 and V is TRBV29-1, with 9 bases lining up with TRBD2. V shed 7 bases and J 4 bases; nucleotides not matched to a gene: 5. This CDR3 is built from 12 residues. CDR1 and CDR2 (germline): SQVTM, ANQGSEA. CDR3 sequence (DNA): TGCAGCGCAGCGGGAGGTGGATACGAGCAGTACTTC. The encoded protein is CSAAGGGYEQYF.

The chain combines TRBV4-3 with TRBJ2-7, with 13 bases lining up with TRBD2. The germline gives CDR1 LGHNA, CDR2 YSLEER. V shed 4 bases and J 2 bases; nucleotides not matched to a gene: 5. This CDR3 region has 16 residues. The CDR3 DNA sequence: TGCGCCAGCAGCCCCGGGACTAGCGGGAAGACCTACGAGCAGTACTTC. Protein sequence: CASSPGTSGKTYEQYF.

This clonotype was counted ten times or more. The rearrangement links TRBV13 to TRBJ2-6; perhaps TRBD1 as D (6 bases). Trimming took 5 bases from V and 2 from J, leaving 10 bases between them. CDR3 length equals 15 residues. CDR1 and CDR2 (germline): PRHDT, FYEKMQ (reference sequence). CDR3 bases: TGTGCCAGCAGCCCCGACAGGACTGGGGCCAACGTCCTGACTTTC. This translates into CASSPDRTGANVLTF.

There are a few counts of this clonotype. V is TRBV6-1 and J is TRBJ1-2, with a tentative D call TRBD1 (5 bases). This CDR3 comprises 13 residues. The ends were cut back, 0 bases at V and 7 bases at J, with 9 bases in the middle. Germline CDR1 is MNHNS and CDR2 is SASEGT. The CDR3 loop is CASSEARGVGYTF. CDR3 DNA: TGTGCCAGCAGTGAAGCGCGAGGGGTTGGCTACACCTTC.

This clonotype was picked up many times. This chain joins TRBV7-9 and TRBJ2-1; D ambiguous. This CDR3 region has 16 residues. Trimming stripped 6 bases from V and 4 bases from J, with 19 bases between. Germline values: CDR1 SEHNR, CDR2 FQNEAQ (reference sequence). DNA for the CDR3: TGTGCCAGCAGTCCCCCACGCCAGCGCTCATACAATGAGCAGTTCTTC. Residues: CASSPPRQRSYNEQFF. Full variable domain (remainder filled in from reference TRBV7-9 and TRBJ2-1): DTGVSQNPRHKITKRGQNVTFRCDPISEHNRLYWYRQTLGQGPEFLTYFQNEAQLEKSRLLSDRFSAERPKGSFSTLEIQRTEQGDSAMYLCASSPPRQRSYNEQFFGPGTRLTVL.

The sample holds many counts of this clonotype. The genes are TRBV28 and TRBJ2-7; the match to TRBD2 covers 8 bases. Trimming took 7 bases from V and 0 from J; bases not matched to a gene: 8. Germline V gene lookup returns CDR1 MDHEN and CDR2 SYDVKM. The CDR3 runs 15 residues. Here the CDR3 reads CASTLPGGASYEQYF. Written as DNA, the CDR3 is TGTGCCAGCACCTTGCCCGGGGGGGCCTCCTACGAGCAGTACTTC.

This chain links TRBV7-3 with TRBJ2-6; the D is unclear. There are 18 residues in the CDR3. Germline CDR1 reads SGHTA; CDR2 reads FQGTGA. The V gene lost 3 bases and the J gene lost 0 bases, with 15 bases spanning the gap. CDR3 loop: CASSFHRASPSGANVLTF. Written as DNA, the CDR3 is TGTGCCAGCAGCTTCCACCGAGCCTCTCCCTCTGGGGCCAACGTCCTGACTTTC. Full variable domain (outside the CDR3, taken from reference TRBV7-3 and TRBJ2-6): GAGVSQTPSNKVTEKGKYVELRCDPISGHTALYWYRQSLGQGPEFLIYFQGTGAADDSGLPNDRFFAVRPEGSVSTLKIQRTERGDSAVYLCASSFHRASPSGANVLTFGAGSRLTVL.

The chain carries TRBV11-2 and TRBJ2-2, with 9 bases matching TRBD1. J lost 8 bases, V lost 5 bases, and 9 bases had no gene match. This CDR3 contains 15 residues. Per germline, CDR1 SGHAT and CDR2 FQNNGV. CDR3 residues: CASSQWDRASGELFF. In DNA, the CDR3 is TGTGCCAGCAGCCAGTGGGACAGGGCTTCGGGGGAGCTGTTTTTT.

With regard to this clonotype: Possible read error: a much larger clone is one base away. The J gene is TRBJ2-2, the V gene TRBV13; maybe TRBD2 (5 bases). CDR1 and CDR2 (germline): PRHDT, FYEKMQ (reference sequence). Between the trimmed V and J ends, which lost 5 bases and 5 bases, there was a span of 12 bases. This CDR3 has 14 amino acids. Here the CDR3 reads CASSTRKKTGELFF. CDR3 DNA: TGTGCCAGCAGCACTAGAAAGAAAACCGGGGAGCTGTTTTTT.